The present T cell receptor (beta chain) was sequenced within a study of blood T cell repertoires in COVID-19. About the study: The origin of the acute and convalescent COVID-19 samples was the United States, Italy and Spain. PBMCs, B-cell-depleted T cells, or T cells provided the cDNA or gDNA that made up the material.

The V gene lost 2 bases and the J gene lost 0 bases, with 16 bases spanning the gap. Germline V CDR1 and CDR2: SGHAT, FQNNGV. CDR3 length: 17 amino acids. Here immunoSEQ multiplex PCR was the method, and the copy in TCRdb shows in-frame clones only, minus some. The sample comprises 300,000 or so clones, around 89% of which are singletons, and approximately 4% rests with the top ten. The sample consisted of peripheral blood. The clonotype originates from a woman aged 40 to 50 with acute or convalescent COVID-19. This chain uses TRBV11-2 with TRBJ1-1; D ambiguous. The CDR3 DNA follows: TGTGCCAGCAGCTTATTTGACATCTACCCCATGAACACTGAAGCTTTCTTT. The encoded protein is CASSLFDIYPMNTEAFF. The whole variable domain, remainder taken from reference TRBV11-2 and TRBJ1-1, is EAGVAQSPRYKIIEKRQSVAFWCNPISGHATLYWYQQILGQGPKLLIQFQNNGVVDDSQLPKDRFSAERLKGVDSTLKIQPAKLEDSAVYLCASSLFDIYPMNTEAFFGQGTRLTVV.